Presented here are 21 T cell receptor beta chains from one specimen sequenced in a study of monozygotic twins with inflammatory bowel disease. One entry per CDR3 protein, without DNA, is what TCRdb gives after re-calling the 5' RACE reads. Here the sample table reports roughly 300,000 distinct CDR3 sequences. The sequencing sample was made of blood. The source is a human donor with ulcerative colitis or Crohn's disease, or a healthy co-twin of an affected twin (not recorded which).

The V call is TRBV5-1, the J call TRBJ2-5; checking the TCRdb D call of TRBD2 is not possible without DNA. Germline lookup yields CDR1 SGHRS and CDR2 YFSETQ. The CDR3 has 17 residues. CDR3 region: CASSLAGRSGSKETQYF.

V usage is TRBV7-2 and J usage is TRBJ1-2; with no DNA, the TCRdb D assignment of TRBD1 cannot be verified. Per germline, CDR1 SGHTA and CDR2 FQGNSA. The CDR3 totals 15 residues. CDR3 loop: CASSLEVDRPQGYTF. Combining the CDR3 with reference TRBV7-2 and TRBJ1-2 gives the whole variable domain GAGVSQSPSNKVTEKGKDVELRCDPISGHTALYWYRQSLGQGLEFLIYFQGNSAPDKSGLPSDRFSAERTGGSVSTLTIQRTQQEDSAVYLCASSLEVDRPQGYTFGSGTRLTVV.

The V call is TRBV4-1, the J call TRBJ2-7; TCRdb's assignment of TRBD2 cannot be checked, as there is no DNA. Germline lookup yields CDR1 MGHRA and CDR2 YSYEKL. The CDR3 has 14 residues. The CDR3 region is CASSHTRRDWEQYF.

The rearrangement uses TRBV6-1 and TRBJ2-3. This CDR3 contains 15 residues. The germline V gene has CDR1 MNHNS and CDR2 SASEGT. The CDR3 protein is CASSEALQWGNTQYF.

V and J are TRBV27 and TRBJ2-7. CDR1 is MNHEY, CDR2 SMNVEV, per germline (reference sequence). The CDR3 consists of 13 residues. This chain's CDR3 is CASSLRGFYEQYF.

CDR3 sequence: CASSFLGTDTQYF. The J gene is TRBJ2-3, the V gene TRBV5-1. Germline V lookup: CDR1 SGHRS, CDR2 YFSETQ. This CDR3 spans 13 amino acids.

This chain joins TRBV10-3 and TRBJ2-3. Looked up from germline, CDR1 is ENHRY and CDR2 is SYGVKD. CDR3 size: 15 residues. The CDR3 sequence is CAISESIGSTDTQYF.

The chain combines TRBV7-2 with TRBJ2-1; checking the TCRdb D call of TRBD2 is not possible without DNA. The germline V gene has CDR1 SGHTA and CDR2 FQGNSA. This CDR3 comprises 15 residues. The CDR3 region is CASSLSRGGAGEQFF.

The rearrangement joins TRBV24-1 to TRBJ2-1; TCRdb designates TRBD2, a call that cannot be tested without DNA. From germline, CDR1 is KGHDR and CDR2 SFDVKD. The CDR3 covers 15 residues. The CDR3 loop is CATSVMTSGGNEQFF.

The CDR3 sequence: CASSLDLHTEAFF. V usage is TRBV5-1 and J usage is TRBJ1-1. The CDR3 runs to 13 residues. Germline CDR1 SGHRS, CDR2 YFSETQ.

The CDR3: CSARKTAGAMRNEQFF. The chain has TRBV20-1 and TRBJ2-1; the D call from TCRdb, TRBD1, cannot be confirmed without DNA. Germline V gives CDR1 DFQATT, CDR2 SNEGSKA (reference sequence). The CDR3 totals 16 residues.

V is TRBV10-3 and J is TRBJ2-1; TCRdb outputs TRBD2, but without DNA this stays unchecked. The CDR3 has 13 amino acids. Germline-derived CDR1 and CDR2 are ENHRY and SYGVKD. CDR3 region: CAISESRGGEQFF.

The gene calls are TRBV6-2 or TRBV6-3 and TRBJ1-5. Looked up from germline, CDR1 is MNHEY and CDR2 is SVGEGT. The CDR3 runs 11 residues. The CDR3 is CASSNNQPQHF.

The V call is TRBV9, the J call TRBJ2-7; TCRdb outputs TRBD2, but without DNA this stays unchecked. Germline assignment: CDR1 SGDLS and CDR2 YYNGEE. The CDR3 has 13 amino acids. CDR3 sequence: CASGAGGPYEQYF.

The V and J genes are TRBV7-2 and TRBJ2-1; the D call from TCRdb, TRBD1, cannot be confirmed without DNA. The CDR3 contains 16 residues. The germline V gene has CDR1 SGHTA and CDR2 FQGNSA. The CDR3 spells CASSLAGTGGVNEQFF.

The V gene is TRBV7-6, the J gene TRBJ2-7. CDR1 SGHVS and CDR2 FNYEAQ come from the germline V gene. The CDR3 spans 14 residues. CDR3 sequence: CASSRSLWGDEQYF.

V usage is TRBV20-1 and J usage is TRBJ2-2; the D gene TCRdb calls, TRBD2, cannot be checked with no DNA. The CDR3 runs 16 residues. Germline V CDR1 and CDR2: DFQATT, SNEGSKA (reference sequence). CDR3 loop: CSAQREENSSDGELFF.

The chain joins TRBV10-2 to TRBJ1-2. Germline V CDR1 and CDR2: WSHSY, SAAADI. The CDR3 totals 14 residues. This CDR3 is CASSESAHHYGYTF.

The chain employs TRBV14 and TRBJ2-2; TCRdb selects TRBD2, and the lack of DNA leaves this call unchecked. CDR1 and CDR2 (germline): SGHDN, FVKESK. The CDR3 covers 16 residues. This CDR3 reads CASSRGTSMSTGELFF.

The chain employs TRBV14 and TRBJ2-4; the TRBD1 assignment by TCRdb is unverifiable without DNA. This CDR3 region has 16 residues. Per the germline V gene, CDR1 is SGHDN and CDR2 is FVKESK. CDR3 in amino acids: CASSLLTGGAKNIQYF.

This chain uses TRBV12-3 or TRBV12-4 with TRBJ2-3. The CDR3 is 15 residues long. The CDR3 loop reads CASTYTATITDTQYF.